This entry is about one T cell receptor (beta chain). Its antigen is not identified. These data belong to a study of T cell responses to AZD1222 COVID-19 vaccine. Study findings and constraints: Compared with day 0, the breadth and depth of the Spike-specific TCR repertoire rose significantly after two doses of AZD1222. In a largely white British group with more females than males, clonal diversity was possibly underestimated. The peak T cell response came first, and repertoires were sampled only after it. CD4 TCRs linked to vaccination spanned spike, dominating at 160-218 and 743-854.

CDR1 is KGHSH and CDR2 is LQKENI in the germline V gene. The ends were cut back, 0 bases at V and 1 base at J, with 6 bases in the middle. The length of the CDR3 is 14 residues. Using immunoSEQ multiplex PCR, the repertoire was profiled, and TCRdb retains in-frame clones only, with some absent. This sample has 100,000 to 150,000 clones, with 93% found just once. The chain joins TRBV18 to TRBJ1-1; D not certain. Here the sequenced sample was peripheral blood, taken on day 0 of AZD1222 vaccination. This TCR was sampled from an adult in good health. The CDR3 reads CASSPPLGNTEAFF. The CDR3 DNA reads as TGTGCCAGCTCACCACCGCTGGGGAACACTGAAGCTTTCTTT.